One sample yielded the 27 T cell receptor beta chains listed below, sequenced in a study of vaccination and CD4 T cells after COVID-19. No antigen has been assigned to these receptors. Time point in this sample: late sampling 161 to 241 days after vaccination in a few convalescent patients. Documented treatment: roughly 11-day PBMC culture with coronavirus spike peptide pools or control peptides (ViraFEST assay). With the Oncomine TCR Beta short-read assay, DNA from cultured CD4+ T cells was sequenced. TCRdb reprocessed the PCR reads with MiXCR, giving one entry per CDR3 protein. This table has 20,000 to 25,000 distinct CDR3 sequences, around two fifths appearing once. The sample consisted of CD4+ T cells from blood, cultured in vitro, taken about 7 months after SARS-CoV-2 vaccination. Receptors originate from a human donor who had recovered from COVID-19.

The rearrangement uses TRBV19 and TRBJ2-7, with D maybe TRBD1 (6 bases). The CDR3 length is 15 residues. Trimming took off 6 bases at V and 0 bases at J, with 15 bases between the two ends. Germline assignment: CDR1 LNHDA and CDR2 SQIVND (reference sequence). The CDR3 DNA reads TGTGCCAGTAGCAAGGACCAGGGGAGCTCCTACGAGCAGTACTTC. Translating it yields CASSKDQGSSYEQYF.

This clonotype occurred a few times. This chain connects TRBV7-3 to TRBJ2-3; no definite D call. This CDR3 has 15 residues. CDR1 and CDR2 (germline): SGHTA, FQGTGA. V gave up 6 bases and J gave up 0 bases, with 13 bases separating them. CDR3: CASSLVGGSTDTQYF. As DNA, the CDR3 is TGTGCCAGCAGTCTAGTCGGCGGAAGCACAGATACGCAGTATTTT.

This clonotype turned up a few times. The V and J genes are TRBV18 and TRBJ2-7, with D perhaps matching TRBD1 (5 bases). Trimming took 3 bases from V and 3 from J, leaving 6 bases between them. In germline, CDR1 is KGHSH, CDR2 LQKENI. The CDR3 is 12 amino acids. This CDR3 is CASSPDSYEQYF. The CDR3 DNA is TGTGCCAGCTCACCCGACAGCTACGAGCAGTACTTC.

This clonotype was seen only a few times. This chain connects TRBV6-1 to TRBJ2-1; the match to TRBD1 covers 9 bases. This CDR3 comprises 16 residues. The junction had 10 bases not matched to a gene; V was cut back by 6 bases and J by 4 bases. The germline V gene has CDR1 MNHNS and CDR2 SASEGT. The CDR3: CASRRDRGKGYNEQFF. The DNA for the CDR3 is TGTGCCAGCAGGCGAGACAGGGGGAAGGGATACAATGAGCAGTTCTTC.

The table lists this clonotype with a few counts. The genes are TRBV29-1 and TRBJ2-5, with D unresolved. The CDR3 sequence is 11 residues long. V was cut by 3 bases and J by 7 bases, with 9 bases left in between. The V gene's germline CDR1 is SQVTM and CDR2 ANQGSEA. As DNA, the CDR3 is TGCAGCGTTGATTGGCAGCGGACCCAGTACTTC. Its translation: CSVDWQRTQYF.

This sequence joins TRBV5-4 and TRBJ2-3; 7 nucleotides line up with TRBD2. The CDR3 length is 13 residues. V lost 5 bases, J lost 5 bases, and 5 bases stayed unmatched. Germline V gives CDR1 SGHNT, CDR2 YYREEE (reference sequence). CDR3 sequence reads: CASRGTMGDTQYF. The CDR3 DNA follows: TGTGCCAGCAGAGGGACTATGGGAGATACGCAGTATTTT.

This CDR3 reads CASRKTGSSYEQYF. The CDR3 nucleotides are TGTGCCAGTAGAAAGACAGGCAGCTCCTACGAGCAGTACTTC. This sequence joins TRBV19 and TRBJ2-7; a possible D gene is TRBD1 (6 bases). The CDR3 loop spans 14 amino acids. Germline CDR1 reads LNHDA; CDR2 reads SQIVND (reference sequence). The V end lost 6 bases, the J end lost 0 bases, and 12 bases lay between the germline ends.

The rearrangement uses TRBV6-5 and TRBJ2-7, with TRBD2 matching over 8 bases. This CDR3 is built from 14 residues. From germline, CDR1 is MNHEY and CDR2 SVGAGI. The V and J ends lost 2 bases and 3 bases, in that order; junction bases with no gene match: 3. CDR3 in amino acids: CASSYQLAGYEQYF. The CDR3 nucleotides are TGTGCCAGCAGTTACCAGCTAGCGGGCTACGAGCAGTACTTC.

A few counts support this clonotype. The V and J genes are TRBV7-3 and TRBJ2-5, with 9 bases identical to TRBD1. The germline V gene encodes CDR1 SGHTA and CDR2 FQGTGA. V shed 2 bases, J shed 5 bases, and the junction held 6 bases outside the gene matches. This CDR3 comprises 15 residues. CDR3 residues: CASSLGGTGRETQYF. The CDR3 DNA reads as TGTGCCAGCAGCTTAGGCGGGACAGGGAGGGAGACCCAGTACTTC. The variable domain in full, completed from reference TRBV7-3 and TRBJ2-5, reads GAGVSQTPSNKVTEKGKYVELRCDPISGHTALYWYRQSLGQGPEFLIYFQGTGAADDSGLPNDRFFAVRPEGSVSTLKIQRTERGDSAVYLCASSLGGTGRETQYFGPGTRLLVL.

The gene calls are TRBV24-1 and TRBJ2-1; D might be TRBD1 (6 bases). CDR3 length: 13 residues. The germline V and J ends were trimmed by 4 bases and 4 bases, with 7 bases remaining between them. Per germline, CDR1 KGHDR and CDR2 SFDVKD. The CDR3 DNA reads as TGTGCCACCAGTGACGGGACATACAATGAGCAGTTCTTC. Translated: CATSDGTYNEQFF.

This clonotype was counted between two and nine times. The chain joins TRBV19 to TRBJ1-2; no definite D call. The CDR3 sequence is 13 residues long. The V end was cut by 6 bases, the J end by 4 bases, with 12 bases between. Germline CDR1 is LNHDA and CDR2 is SQIVND (reference sequence). CDR3 DNA sequence: TGTGCCAGTAGACGAGGACTGCTCTATGGCTACACCTTC. Translated, it gives CASRRGLLYGYTF.

This clonotype was seen a handful of times. This rearrangement joins TRBV6-2 or TRBV6-3 to TRBJ2-7, with D uncertain. Germline V lookup: CDR1 MNHEY, CDR2 SVGEGT. The CDR3 contains 13 residues. V was trimmed by 11 bases and J by 0 bases, leaving 14 bases between them. The CDR3 region has the DNA TGTGCCGGCCGTTATACCGGCTCCTACGAGCAGTACTTC. Protein: CAGRYTGSYEQYF.

This clonotype has a handful of counts. CDR3 residues: CASSSRLADASTDTQYF. CDR3 sequence (DNA): TGTGCCAGCAGCAGCCGACTAGCGGACGCTAGCACAGATACGCAGTATTTT. This chain links TRBV21-1 with TRBJ2-3; the table gives TRBD2 as D, unverified against the DNA. TRBV21-1 is reported as a pseudogene. There are 17 residues in the CDR3.

The chain carries TRBV10-3 and TRBJ2-1; 7 bases agree with TRBD2. This CDR3 region has 13 residues. After removal of 6 bases from V and 5 bases from J, the junction contained 4 bases not matched to a gene. The germline V gene encodes CDR1 ENHRY and CDR2 SYGVKD. CDR3 DNA: TGTGCCATCAGGCGGGAGCGGGACAATGAGCAGTTCTTC. Its protein product is CAIRRERDNEQFF.

This clonotype was seen only a few times. The genes are TRBV20-1 and TRBJ2-5; TRBD2 aligns across 12 bases. This CDR3 contains 19 residues. The V gene's germline CDR1 is DFQATT and CDR2 SNEGSKA (reference sequence). V shed 1 base and J 4 bases; nucleotides not matched to a gene: 16. Here the CDR3 reads CSARVSRLAGGLGGETQYF. The CDR3 bases are TGCAGTGCTAGAGTTTCGAGGCTAGCGGGAGGGCTGGGGGGAGAGACCCAGTACTTC.

J is TRBJ1-1 and V is TRBV6-5, with TRBD1 as a possible D gene (5 bases). Trimming left V 0 bases short and J 4 bases short, with 6 bases between. Germline lookup yields CDR1 MNHEY and CDR2 SVGAGI. This CDR3 is 13 amino acids long. In nucleotides, the CDR3 is TGTGCCAGCAGTTACTCGGGGGGCACTGAAGCTTTCTTT. It yields the protein CASSYSGGTEAFF.

This chain connects TRBV28 to TRBJ2-7, with TRBD2 matching 7 bases. Looked up from germline, CDR1 is MDHEN and CDR2 is SYDVKM. This CDR3 has 15 residues. V dropped 6 bases and J dropped 2; count of bases not matched to a gene: 10. CDR3 amino acids: CASRETGAGAYEQYF. The CDR3 DNA sequence: TGTGCCAGCAGGGAGACGGGTGCGGGAGCCTACGAGCAGTACTTC.

This sequence joins TRBV28 and TRBJ2-5; 15 positions agree with TRBD2. The CDR3 runs 15 residues. The V gene end was trimmed by 6 bases and the J gene end by 5 bases; junction bases not matched to a gene: 4. In germline, CDR1 is MDHEN, CDR2 SYDVKM. The CDR3 DNA sequence: TGTGCCAGCAGCCGGGGACTAGCGGGAGGTGAGACCCAGTACTTC. Translated, it gives CASSRGLAGGETQYF. The full variable domain, rest sourced from reference TRBV28 and TRBJ2-5, is DVKVTQSSRYLVKRTGEKVFLECVQDMDHENMFWYRQDPGLGLRLIYFSYDVKMKEKGDIPEGYSVSREKKERFSLILESASTNQTSMYLCASSRGLAGGETQYFGPGTRLLVL.

The J gene is TRBJ2-7, the V gene TRBV19; TRBD2 matches 8 bases. This CDR3 contains 14 residues. The V gene end was trimmed by 9 bases and the J gene end by 3 bases; junction bases not matched to a gene: 10. Per the germline V gene, CDR1 is LNHDA and CDR2 is SQIVND (reference sequence). The CDR3 nucleotides read TGTGCCAGCCAGACTGCGGGGGGACACTACGAGCAGTACTTC. Amino acids: CASQTAGGHYEQYF.

The V call is TRBV7-3, the J call TRBJ2-3; D is perhaps TRBD2 (6 bases). CDR3 length: 14 residues. The germline CDR1 and CDR2 sequences are SGHTA and FQGTGA. Trimming pared 3 bases from V and 0 bases from J, leaving 7 bases between. The CDR3 DNA follows: TGTGCCAGCAGCTTGAGCGGGAGCACAGATACGCAGTATTTT. It is translated as CASSLSGSTDTQYF.

The chain employs TRBV30 and TRBJ2-3; D ambiguous. The CDR3 has 12 residues. The V and J ends lost 1 base and 3 bases respectively, with 5 bases between them. From germline, CDR1 is GTSNPN and CDR2 SVGIG (reference sequence). This CDR3 is CAWSAQTDTQYF. DNA of the CDR3: TGTGCCTGGAGTGCCCAAACAGATACGCAGTATTTT.

The chain recombines TRBV28 with TRBJ2-5, with D perhaps TRBD1 (6 bases). The CDR3 is 15 residues long. Germline V lookup: CDR1 MDHEN, CDR2 SYDVKM. V was trimmed by 3 bases and J by 5 bases, leaving 16 bases between them. The CDR3: CASSFNRVQGETQYF. The CDR3 DNA sequence: TGTGCCAGCAGTTTCAACAGGGTCCAGGGGGAGACCCAGTACTTC.

CDR3 protein: CATSGTSTDTQYF. The CDR3 DNA reads TGTGCCACCAGTGGAACTAGCACAGATACGCAGTATTTT. V is TRBV24-1 and J is TRBJ2-3; D unclear. The CDR3 has 13 amino acids. Germline V gives CDR1 KGHDR, CDR2 SFDVKD. Trimming left V 5 bases short and J 0 bases short, with 5 bases between.

This clonotype was counted between two and nine times. This chain links TRBV28 with TRBJ2-3, with a tentative D call TRBD1 (6 bases). Per the germline V gene, CDR1 is MDHEN and CDR2 is SYDVKM. Trimming removed 4 bases from V and 9 bases from J, with 17 bases in between. The CDR3 runs to 14 residues. The CDR3 DNA is TGTGCCAGCAGTTCCCCCCCAGGGGCGGGCACGCAGTATTTT. Encoded protein: CASSSPPGAGTQYF. Full variable domain (remainder filled in from reference TRBV28 and TRBJ2-3): DVKVTQSSRYLVKRTGEKVFLECVQDMDHENMFWYRQDPGLGLRLIYFSYDVKMKEKGDIPEGYSVSREKKERFSLILESASTNQTSMYLCASSSPPGAGTQYFGPGTRLTVL.

V gene TRBV19 combines with J gene TRBJ2-7; 8 bases line up with TRBD1. The germline V gene has CDR1 LNHDA and CDR2 SQIVND (reference sequence). This CDR3 is built from 14 residues. V dropped 3 bases and J dropped 1; count of bases not matched to a gene: 2. The CDR3 nucleotides are TGTGCCAGTAGTATGACAGGGGAGTCCTACGAGCAGTACTTC. Translating gives CASSMTGESYEQYF.

The chain joins TRBV20-1 to TRBJ2-3; 9 bases align to TRBD2. The CDR3 consists of 12 residues. Per the germline V gene, CDR1 is DFQATT and CDR2 is SNEGSKA (reference sequence). The ends lost 6 bases at V and 12 bases at J; junction bases unmatched: 10. The CDR3 DNA sequence: TGCAGTGCCTCTATGTTAGCGGGAGTTCAGTATTTT. As protein: CSASMLAGVQYF.

The chain has TRBV20-1 and TRBJ2-1; TRBD1 matches 10 bases. V lost 3 bases and J lost 4; bases outside the gene matches: 3. Per the germline V gene, CDR1 is DFQATT and CDR2 is SNEGSKA (reference sequence). The CDR3 totals 14 residues. The CDR3 nucleotides are TGCAGTGCTAGCGGGACAGGGGTTTACAATGAGCAGTTCTTC. It translates to CSASGTGVYNEQFF.